This TCR beta chain was identified during a study of cytomegalovirus exposure and HLA in healthy donors. Amplification used 60 Vbeta primers and 13 Jbeta primers. Produced via immunoSEQ multiplex PCR; TCRdb's table is partial and in-frame only. This table has roughly 120,000 clones, around 80% appearing once. Worth noting for this clone: Its specificity is unknown.

General study findings and limits: The dataset shows that most TCR sequences were rare, while some public TCRs occurred in many donors. Later on, an analysis showed TCR association rates differing by HLA locus, with DRB1 the most and HLA-C the fewest. It has been reported that TCR beta sequences accurately predicted the HLA-A and HLA-B alleles of most subjects.

This CDR3 comprises 12 residues. The V end lost 7 bases, the J end lost 5 bases, and 11 bases lay between the germline ends. CDR1 is MGHDK, CDR2 SYGVNS, per germline. The sequencing sample was made of PBMCs. The chain couples TRBV25-1 to TRBJ1-1; D uncertain. This clonotype was obtained from a woman in her sixties in good health and CMV-seropositive. The DNA of the CDR3 is TGTGCCAGCACCAAGCGGGGAACTGAAGCTTTCTTT. This codes for CASTKRGTEAFF.